This T cell receptor (beta chain) is drawn from a study of blood T cell repertoires in COVID-19. Study as a whole: Sites across the United States, Italy and Spain contributed samples from acute and convalescent COVID-19. Sources were T cells, B-cell-depleted T cells, or PBMCs; the material itself was cDNA or gDNA.

CDR3 length equals 11 residues. Germline lookup yields CDR1 GTSNPN and CDR2 SVGIG (reference sequence). Original handling: How many nucleated cells were present was estimated from reference gene primer amplification. The data were produced by immunoSEQ multiplex PCR, yet TCRdb's version contains in-frame clones alone and is incomplete. For V, J and clone size, that table is used; D and trimming come from the DNA. The sample has fewer than 300,000 clones; around 90% are singletons. Sequenced material: peripheral blood. The chain joins TRBV30 to TRBJ1-1, with unresolved D. This TCR was sampled from a middle-aged woman who had recovered from COVID-19. This CDR3 reads CGANMNTEAFF. The CDR3 DNA sequence: TGTGGGGCGAATATGAACACTGAAGCTTTCTTT. Full variable domain (remainder filled in from reference TRBV30 and TRBJ1-1): SQTIHQWPATLVQPVGSPLSLECTVEGTSNPNLYWYRQAAGRGLQLLFYSVGIGQISSEVPQNLSASRPQDRQFILSSKKLLLSDSGFYLCGANMNTEAFFGQGTRLTVV.